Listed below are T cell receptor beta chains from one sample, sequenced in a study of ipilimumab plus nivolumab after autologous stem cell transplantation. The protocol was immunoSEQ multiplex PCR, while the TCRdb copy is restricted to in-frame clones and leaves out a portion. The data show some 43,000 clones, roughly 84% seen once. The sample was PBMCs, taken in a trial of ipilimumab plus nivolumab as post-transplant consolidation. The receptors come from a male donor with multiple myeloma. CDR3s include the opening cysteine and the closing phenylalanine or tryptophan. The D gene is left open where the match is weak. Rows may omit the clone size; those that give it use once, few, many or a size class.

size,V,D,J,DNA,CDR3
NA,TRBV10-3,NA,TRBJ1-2,TGTGCCATCAGGGGACGACAGGCTAATTATGGCTACACCTTC,CAIRGRQANYGYTF
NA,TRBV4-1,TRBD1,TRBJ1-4,TGCGCCAGCAGCCAAGATGTGGGACAGGGGAGTGAAAAACTGTTTTTT,CASSQDVGQGSEKLFF
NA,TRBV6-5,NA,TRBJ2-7,TGTGCCAGCCGTGCGTCCAGCTCCTACGAGCAGTACTTC,CASRASSSYEQYF
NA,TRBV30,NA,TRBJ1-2,TGTGCCAGCCCGGGGGCGGGTTATGGCTACACCTTC,CASPGAGYGYTF
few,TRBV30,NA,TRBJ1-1,TGTGCCTGGAAAAGGGATAGTGAAGCTTTCTTT,CAWKRDSEAFF
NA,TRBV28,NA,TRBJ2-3,TGTGCCAGCAGCTACGGGACTTCGCAGTATTTT,CASSYGTSQYF
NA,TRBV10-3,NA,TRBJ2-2,TGTGCCATCAGTTTACAGGTGGTGACCGGGGAGCTGTTTTTT,CAISLQVVTGELFF
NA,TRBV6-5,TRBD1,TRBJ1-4,TGTGCCAGCAGTTTATCAGGGGGCTCTAATGAAAAACTGTTTTTT,CASSLSGGSNEKLFF
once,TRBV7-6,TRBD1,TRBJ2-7,TGTGCCAGCAGCTCGCCGCCGGGACAGGGGACTCACGAGCAGTACTTC,CASSSPPGQGTHEQYF
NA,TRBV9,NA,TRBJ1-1,TGTGCCAGCAGCCGGACCCTTTGGAACACTGAAGCTTTCTTT,CASSRTLWNTEAFF
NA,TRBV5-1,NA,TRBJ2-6,TGCGCCAGCAGCTTGGCCGCGGGTTCTGGGGCCAACGTCCTGACTTTC,CASSLAAGSGANVLTF
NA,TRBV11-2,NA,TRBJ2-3,TGTGCCAGCAGCTCCAATGCGGGAAACACAGATACGCAGTATTTT,CASSSNAGNTDTQYF
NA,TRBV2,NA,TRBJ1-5,TGTGCCAGCACCCCGGACAGCGGCCAGCCCCAGCATTTT,CASTPDSGQPQHF
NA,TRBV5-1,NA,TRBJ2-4,TGCGCCAGCAGCTTGGAAATAGCCAAAAACATTCAGTACTTC,CASSLEIAKNIQYF
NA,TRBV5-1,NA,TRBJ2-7,TGCGCCAGCAGCCCTTCCCCGGGACCGGCAGAGAAGCAGTACTTC,CASSPSPGPAEKQYF
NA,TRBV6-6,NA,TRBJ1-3,TGTGCCAGCAGTTGGGGGGCGACTGGAAACACCATATATTTT,CASSWGATGNTIYF
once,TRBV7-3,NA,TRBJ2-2,TGTGCCAGCAGCCCGAACACCGGGGAGCTGTTTTTT,CASSPNTGELFF
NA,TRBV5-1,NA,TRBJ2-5,TGCGCCAGCAGCTTGGACGGGTCCCAAGAGACCCAGTACTTC,CASSLDGSQETQYF
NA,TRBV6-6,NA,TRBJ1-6,TGTGCCAGCAGTTACCTTTACAGGGAAGGATCACCCCTCCACTTT,CASSYLYREGSPLHF
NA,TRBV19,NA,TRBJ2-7,TGTGCCAGTAGTATGGGGGCGCTATCCTACGAGCAGTACTTC,CASSMGALSYEQYF
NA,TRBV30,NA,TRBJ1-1,TGTGCCTGGTCAACAGGGCCTGAAGCTTTCTTT,CAWSTGPEAFF
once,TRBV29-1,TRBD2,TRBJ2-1,TGCAGCGTTGGGGGGACTAGATTATCCTACAATGAGCAGTTCTTC,CSVGGTRLSYNEQFF
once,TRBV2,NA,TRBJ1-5,TGTGCCAGCTCCTTCCCAGAGGGTCAGCCCCAGCATTTT,CASSFPEGQPQHF
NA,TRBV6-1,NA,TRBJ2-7,TGTGCCAGCAGTGAGCAGGCCTCGAGCTCCTACGAGCAGTACTTC,CASSEQASSSYEQYF
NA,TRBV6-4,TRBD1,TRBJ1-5,TGTGCCAGCAGCGGGACAGAAAATCAGCCCCAGCATTTT,CASSGTENQPQHF
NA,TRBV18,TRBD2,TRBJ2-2,TGTGCCAGCTCACCCTCTAGCGGGAGAATCACCGGGGAGCTGTTTTTT,CASSPSSGRITGELFF
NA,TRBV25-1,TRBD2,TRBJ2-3,TGTGCCAGTACGGACAGGACGGGACTAGCTAGCACAGATACGCAGTATTTT,CASTDRTGLASTDTQYF
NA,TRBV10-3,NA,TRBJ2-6,TGTGCCATCAGTGAGCAGGGACACTCTGGGGCCAACGTCCTGACTTTC,CAISEQGHSGANVLTF
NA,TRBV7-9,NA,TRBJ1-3,TGTGCCAGCACCCTTAGGGGGTCTAACTCTGGAAACACCATATATTTT,CASTLRGSNSGNTIYF
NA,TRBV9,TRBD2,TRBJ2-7,TGTGCCAGCAGCCCCCAAGCCGGGGGGTACGAGCAGTACTTC,CASSPQAGGYEQYF
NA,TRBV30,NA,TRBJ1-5,TGTGCCTATGGGGGGGCACAGCAGCCCCAGCATTTT,CAYGGAQQPQHF
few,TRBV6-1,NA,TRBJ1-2,TGTGCCAGCACCCAATCCGGGAGGGCAGGGCGCGGCTACACCTTC,CASTQSGRAGRGYTF
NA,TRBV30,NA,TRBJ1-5,TGTGCCTGGGGTGGTGAGAGCAATCAGCCCCAGCATTTT,CAWGGESNQPQHF
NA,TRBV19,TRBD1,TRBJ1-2,TGTGCCAGTAGTCCAACAGGGGGCTTCGGTGGCTACACCTTC,CASSPTGGFGGYTF
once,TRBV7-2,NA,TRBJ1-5,TGTGCCAGCAGCCGACAAGGGGGGAATAGCAATCAGCCCCAGCATTTT,CASSRQGGNSNQPQHF
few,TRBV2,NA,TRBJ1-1,TGTGCCACCACCAGGGACTTGAACACTGAAGCTTTCTTT,CATTRDLNTEAFF
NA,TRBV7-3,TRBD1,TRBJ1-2,TGTGCCAGCAGCTTTGGACAGGGCTATGGCTACACCTTC,CASSFGQGYGYTF
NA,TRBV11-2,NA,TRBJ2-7,TGTGCCAGCAGCCCAACAGGGCTGGGCGACGAGCAGTACTTC,CASSPTGLGDEQYF
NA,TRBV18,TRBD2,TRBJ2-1,TGTGCCAGCTCACCACGCCTAGCGGGAGAGGTATACAATGAGCAGTTCTTC,CASSPRLAGEVYNEQFF
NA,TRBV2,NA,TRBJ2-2,TGTGCCAGCAGTGGACAGAACACCGGGGAGCTGTTTTTT,CASSGQNTGELFF
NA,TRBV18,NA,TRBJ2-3,TGTGCCAGCTCACCACCAGTTTTAGATACGCAGTATTTT,CASSPPVLDTQYF
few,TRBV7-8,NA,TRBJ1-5,TGTGCCAGCAGCTTACGGAGGGACACTAGCAATCAGCCCCAGCATTTT,CASSLRRDTSNQPQHF
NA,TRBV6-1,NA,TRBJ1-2,TGTGCCAGCAGTGAGTTAGGCTCTTCTGGCTACACCTTC,CASSELGSSGYTF
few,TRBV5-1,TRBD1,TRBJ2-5,TGCGCCAGCAGCTCTCCCTCAGGGGGAGAGACCCAGTACTTC,CASSSPSGGETQYF
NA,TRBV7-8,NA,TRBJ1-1,TGTGCCAGCAGCTTAGTTTGGGAATCTGAAGCTTTCTTT,CASSLVWESEAFF
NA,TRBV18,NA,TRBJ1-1,TGTGCCAGCTCACCCGCGAGCGCTCAGAACACTGAAGCTTTCTTT,CASSPASAQNTEAFF
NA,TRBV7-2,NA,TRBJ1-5,TGTGCCAGCAGCTTAGCAGACCAGACGGCGTCCCCCCAGCATTTT,CASSLADQTASPQHF
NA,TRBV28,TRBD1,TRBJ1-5,TGTGCCACCAAACCAGGGGGCGCTGGCAGCAATCAGCCCCAGCATTTT,CATKPGGAGSNQPQHF
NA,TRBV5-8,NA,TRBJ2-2,TGTGCCAGCAGCCGGTCTGGAGGGAGGAACACCGGGGAGCTGTTTTTT,CASSRSGGRNTGELFF
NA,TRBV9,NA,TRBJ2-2,TGTGCCAGCAGCCAGTCCATTTTCTCGGGAGCGGACGGGGAGCTGTTTTTT,CASSQSIFSGADGELFF
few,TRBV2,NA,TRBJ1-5,TGTGCCAGCAGTGGTGGGGGGATAGGCAATCAGCCCCAGCATTTT,CASSGGGIGNQPQHF